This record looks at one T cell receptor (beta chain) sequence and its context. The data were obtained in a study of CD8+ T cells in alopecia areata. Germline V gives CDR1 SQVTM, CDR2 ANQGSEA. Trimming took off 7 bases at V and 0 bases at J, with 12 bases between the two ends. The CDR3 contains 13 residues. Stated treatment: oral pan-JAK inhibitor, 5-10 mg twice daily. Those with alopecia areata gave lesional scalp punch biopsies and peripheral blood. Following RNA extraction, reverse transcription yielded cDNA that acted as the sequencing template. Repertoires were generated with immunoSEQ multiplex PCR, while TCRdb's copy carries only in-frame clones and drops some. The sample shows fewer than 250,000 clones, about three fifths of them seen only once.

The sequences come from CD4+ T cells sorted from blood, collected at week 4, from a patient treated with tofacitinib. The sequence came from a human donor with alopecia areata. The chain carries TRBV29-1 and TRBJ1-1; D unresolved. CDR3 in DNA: TGCAGCGCTCTAATTGGGATGAACACTGAAGCTTTCTTT. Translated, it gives CSALIGMNTEAFF.